This T cell receptor (gamma chain) is from a study of intestinal T cells in coeliac disease. Points from the study as a whole: With TRG, around 94% of biopsies (51 of 54) were classified correctly.

The CDR3 consists of 9 residues. CDR1 and CDR2 from the germline V gene are VENAVY and YDSYNSRV. TRG repertoires were amplified with LymphoTrack primers from approximately 0.2 ug of biopsy DNA. TCRdb re-identified clones in the multiplex PCR reads via CATT. The table lists 400 or so gamma-chain clones, around half of them singletons, with around 32% in the top ten. This clone was seen a few times. Its antigen is currently unknown. Genomic DNA came from ten roughly 4.9-µm formalin-fixed paraffin-embedded scrolls per case. The genes are TRGV8 and TRGJ1 or TRGJ2. Sequencing was carried out using a duodenal biopsy. The TCR was taken from a human donor with celiac disease. CDR3 nucleotide sequence: TGTGCACCTGGTGATAAGAAACTCTTT. It translates to CAPGDKKLF.